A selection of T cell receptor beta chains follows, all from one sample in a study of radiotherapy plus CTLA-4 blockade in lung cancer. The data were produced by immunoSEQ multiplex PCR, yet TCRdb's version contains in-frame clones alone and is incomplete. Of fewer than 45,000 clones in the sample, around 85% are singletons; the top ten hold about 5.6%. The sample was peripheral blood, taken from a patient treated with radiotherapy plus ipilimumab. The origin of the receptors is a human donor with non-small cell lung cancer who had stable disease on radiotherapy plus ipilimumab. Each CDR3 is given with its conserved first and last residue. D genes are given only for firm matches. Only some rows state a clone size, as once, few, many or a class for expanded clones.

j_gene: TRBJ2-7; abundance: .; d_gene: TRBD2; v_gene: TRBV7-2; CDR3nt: TGTGCCAGCAGCCCTCTGAGCGGGAGTACCTACGAGCAGTACTTC; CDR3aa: CASSPLSGSTYEQYF
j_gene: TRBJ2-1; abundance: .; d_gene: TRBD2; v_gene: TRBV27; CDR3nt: TGTGCCAGCAGTTTATCAGGGACTAGCAGAAATGAGCAGTTCTTC; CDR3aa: CASSLSGTSRNEQFF
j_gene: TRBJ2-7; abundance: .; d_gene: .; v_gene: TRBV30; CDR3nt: TGTGCCTGGAACCTCCGGGACTCCCACGAGCAGTACTTC; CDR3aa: CAWNLRDSHEQYF
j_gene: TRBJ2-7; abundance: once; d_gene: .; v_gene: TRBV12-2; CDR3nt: TGTGCAAGTCGTGGAGCAAACGAGCAGTACTTC; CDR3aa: CASRGANEQYF
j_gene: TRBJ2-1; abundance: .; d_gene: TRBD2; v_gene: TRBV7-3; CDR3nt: TGTGCCAGCAGCTTAGACCCACTAGCGGGCGAGCAGTTCTTC; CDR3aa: CASSLDPLAGEQFF
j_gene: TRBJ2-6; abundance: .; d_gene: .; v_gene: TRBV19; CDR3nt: TGTGCCAGTAGTATTCAGGGGACTGGGGCCAACGTCCTGACTTTC; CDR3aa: CASSIQGTGANVLTF
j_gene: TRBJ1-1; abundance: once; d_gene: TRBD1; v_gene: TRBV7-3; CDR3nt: TGTGCCAGCAGCTGGGACAGAAACACTGAAGCTTTCTTT; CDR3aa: CASSWDRNTEAFF
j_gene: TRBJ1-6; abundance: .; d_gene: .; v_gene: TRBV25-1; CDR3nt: TGTGCCAGCAGTGATCAGAGGTCACCCCTCCACTTT; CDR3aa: CASSDQRSPLHF
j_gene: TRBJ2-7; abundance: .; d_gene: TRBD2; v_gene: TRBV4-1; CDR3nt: TGCGCCAGCAGCCAAGGTTACCATTCTAGCGGAGGGAGCTCCTACGAGCAGTACTTC; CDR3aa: CASSQGYHSSGGSSYEQYF
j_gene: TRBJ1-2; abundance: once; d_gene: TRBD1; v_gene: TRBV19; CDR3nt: TGTGCCAGTAGTATTGGAGGACAGGGGATCTATGGCTACACCTTC; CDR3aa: CASSIGGQGIYGYTF
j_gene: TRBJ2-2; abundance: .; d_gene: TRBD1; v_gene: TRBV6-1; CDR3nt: TGTGCCAGCAGTCGGGACAGGGTGAACACCGGGGAGCTGTTTTTT; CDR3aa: CASSRDRVNTGELFF
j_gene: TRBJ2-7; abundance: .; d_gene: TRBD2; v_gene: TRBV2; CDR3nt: TGTGCCAGCAGTCCGGGACTAGACTCCTACGAGCAGTACTTC; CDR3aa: CASSPGLDSYEQYF
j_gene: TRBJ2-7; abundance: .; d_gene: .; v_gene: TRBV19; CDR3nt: TGTGCCAGTAGTATAGGGATCGGGACATCCTACGAGCAGTACTTC; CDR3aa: CASSIGIGTSYEQYF